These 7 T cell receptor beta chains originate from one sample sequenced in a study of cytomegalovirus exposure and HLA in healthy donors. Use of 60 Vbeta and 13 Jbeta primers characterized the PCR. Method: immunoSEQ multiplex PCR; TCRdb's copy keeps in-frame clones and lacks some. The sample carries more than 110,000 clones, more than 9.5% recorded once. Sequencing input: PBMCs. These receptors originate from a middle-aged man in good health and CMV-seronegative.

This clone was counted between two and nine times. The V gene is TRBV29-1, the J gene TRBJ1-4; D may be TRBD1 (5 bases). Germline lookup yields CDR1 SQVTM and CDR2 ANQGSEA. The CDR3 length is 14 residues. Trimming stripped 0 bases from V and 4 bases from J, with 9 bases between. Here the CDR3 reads CSVEEAGRNEKLFF. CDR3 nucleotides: TGCAGCGTTGAAGAGGCAGGGCGTAATGAAAAACTGTTTTTT.

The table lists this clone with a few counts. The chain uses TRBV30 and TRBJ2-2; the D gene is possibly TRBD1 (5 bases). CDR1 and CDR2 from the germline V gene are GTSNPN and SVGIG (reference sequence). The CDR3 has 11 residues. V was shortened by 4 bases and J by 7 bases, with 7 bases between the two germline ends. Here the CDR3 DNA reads TGTGCCTGGACAGGGTTCGGGGAGCTGTTTTTT. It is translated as CAWTGFGELFF.

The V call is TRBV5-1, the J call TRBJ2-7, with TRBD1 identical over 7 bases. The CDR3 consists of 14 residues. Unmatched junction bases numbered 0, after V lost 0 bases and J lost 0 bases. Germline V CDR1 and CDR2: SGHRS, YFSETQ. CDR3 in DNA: TGCGCCAGCAGCTTGGGACAGGGCTCCTACGAGCAGTACTTC. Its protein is CASSLGQGSYEQYF.

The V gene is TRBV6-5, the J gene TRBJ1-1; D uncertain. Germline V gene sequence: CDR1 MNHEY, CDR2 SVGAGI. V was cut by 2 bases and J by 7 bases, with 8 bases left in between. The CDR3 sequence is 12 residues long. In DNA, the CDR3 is TGTGCCAGCAGTTACCGACGAGGTGAAGCTTTCTTT. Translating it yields CASSYRRGEAFF.

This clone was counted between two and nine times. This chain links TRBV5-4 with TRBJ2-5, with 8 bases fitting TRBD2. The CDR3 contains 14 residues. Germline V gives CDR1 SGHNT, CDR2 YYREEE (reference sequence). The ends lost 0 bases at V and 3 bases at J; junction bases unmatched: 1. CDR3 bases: TGTGCCAGCAGCTTGGAAGCGGGGGAAGAGACCCAGTACTTC. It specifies CASSLEAGEETQYF.

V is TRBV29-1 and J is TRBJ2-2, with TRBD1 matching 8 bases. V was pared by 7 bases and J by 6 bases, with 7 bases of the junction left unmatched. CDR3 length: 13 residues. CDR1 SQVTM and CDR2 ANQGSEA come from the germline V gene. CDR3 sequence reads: CSGRTGLAGELFF. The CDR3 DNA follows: TGCAGCGGCCGGACAGGGCTGGCCGGGGAGCTGTTTTTT.

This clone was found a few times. The CDR3 is CASSFRTWRLAGSETQYF. CDR3 nucleotides: TGTGCCAGCAGCTTTCGGACCTGGAGGCTAGCGGGTTCAGAGACCCAGTACTTC. J is TRBJ2-5 and V is TRBV7-9; 8 bases are a match to TRBD2. Germline V gene data show CDR1 as SEHNR and CDR2 as FQNEAQ (reference sequence). CDR3 size: 18 residues. Trimming cost V 3 bases and J 4 bases; bases outside gene matches: 16.